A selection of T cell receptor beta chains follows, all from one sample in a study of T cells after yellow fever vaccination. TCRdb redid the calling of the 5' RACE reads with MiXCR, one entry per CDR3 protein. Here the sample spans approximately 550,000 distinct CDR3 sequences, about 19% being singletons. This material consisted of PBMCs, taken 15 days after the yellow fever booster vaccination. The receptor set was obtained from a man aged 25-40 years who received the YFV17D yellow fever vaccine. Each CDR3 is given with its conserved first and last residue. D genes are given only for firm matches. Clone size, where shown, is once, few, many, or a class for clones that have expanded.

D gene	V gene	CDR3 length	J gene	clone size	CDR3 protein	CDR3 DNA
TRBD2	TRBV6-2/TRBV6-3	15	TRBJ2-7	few	CASSLWASGSNEQYF	TGTGCCAGCAGCCTATGGGCTAGCGGGAGCAACGAGCAGTACTTC
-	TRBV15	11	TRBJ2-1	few	CATSRAAEQFF	TGTGCCACCAGCAGAGCAGCGGAGCAGTTCTTC
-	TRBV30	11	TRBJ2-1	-	CAWATYNEQFF	TGTGCCTGGGCTACTTACAATGAGCAGTTCTTC
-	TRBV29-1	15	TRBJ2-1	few	CSVEELSRSYNEQFF	TGCAGCGTTGAAGAATTAAGTAGGTCCTACAATGAGCAGTTCTTC
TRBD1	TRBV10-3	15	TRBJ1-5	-	CAISEGTGGNQPQHF	TGTGCCATCAGTGAGGGGACAGGAGGCAATCAGCCCCAGCATTTT
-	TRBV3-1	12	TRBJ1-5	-	CASSQDRGTQHF	TGTGCCAGCAGCCAAGATCGGGGGACCCAGCATTTT
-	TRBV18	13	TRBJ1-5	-	CASSRTQGGSQHF	TGTGCCAGCTCACGGACACAGGGAGGGTCCCAGCATTTT
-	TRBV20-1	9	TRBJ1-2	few	CSASSGYTF	TGCAGTGCTAGTAGTGGCTACACCTTC
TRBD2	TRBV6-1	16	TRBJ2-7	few	CASSPVGRELKYEQYF	TGTGCCAGCAGTCCTGTGGGGCGGGAGCTGAAATACGAGCAGTACTTC
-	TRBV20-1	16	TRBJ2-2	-	CSARGLRRGGTGELFF	TGCAGTGCTAGAGGGTTACGGAGGGGGGGCACCGGGGAGCTGTTTTTT
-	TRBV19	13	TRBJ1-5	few	CASSTTHGQPQHF	TGTGCCAGTAGTACTACGCACGGTCAGCCCCAGCATTTT
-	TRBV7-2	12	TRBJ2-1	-	CASRFGGNEQFF	TGTGCCAGCAGGTTCGGGGGCAATGAGCAGTTCTTC
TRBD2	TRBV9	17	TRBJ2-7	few	CASSLGGDSGRAHEQYF	TGTGCCAGCAGCCTCGGCGGGGACAGCGGGAGGGCCCACGAGCAGTACTTC
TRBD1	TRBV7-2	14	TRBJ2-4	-	CATEDRVFQNIQYF	TGTGCAACCGAGGACAGGGTTTTTCAAAACATTCAGTACTTC
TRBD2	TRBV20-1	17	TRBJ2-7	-	CSAPDLTSGRGRHEQYF	TGCAGTGCCCCCGACTTGACTAGCGGGAGAGGTAGGCACGAGCAGTACTTC
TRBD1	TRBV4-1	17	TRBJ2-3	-	CASSPRTGDLITDTQYF	TGCGCCAGCAGCCCGAGGACAGGGGACCTAATCACAGATACGCAGTATTTT
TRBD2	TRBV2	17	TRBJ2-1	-	CASSDLGGLALYNEQFF	TGTGCCAGCAGTGATCTCGGGGGACTAGCGCTCTACAATGAGCAGTTCTTC
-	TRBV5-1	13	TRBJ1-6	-	CASSEDSNSPLHF	TGCGCCAGCAGCGAGGACAGTAATTCACCCCTCCACTTT
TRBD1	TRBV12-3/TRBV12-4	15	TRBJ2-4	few	CASSPTGYAKNIQYF	TGTGCCAGCAGTCCGACAGGGTACGCCAAAAACATTCAGTACTTC
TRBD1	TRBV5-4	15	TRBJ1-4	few	CASSLPGTANEKLFF	TGTGCCAGCAGCTTGCCCGGGACAGCTAATGAAAAACTGTTTTTT
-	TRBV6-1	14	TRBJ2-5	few	CASSQVEVQETQYF	TGTGCCAGCAGTCAGGTTGAGGTCCAAGAGACCCAGTACTTC
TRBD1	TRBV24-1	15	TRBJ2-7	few	CATSESTGVWYEQYF	TGTGCCACCAGTGAATCGACAGGGGTCTGGTACGAGCAGTACTTC
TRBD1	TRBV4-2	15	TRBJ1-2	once	CASRRPGQDNYGYTF	TGTGCCAGCAGACGGCCGGGACAGGACAACTATGGCTACACCTTC
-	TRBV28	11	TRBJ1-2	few	CASKRPHGYTF	TGTGCCAGTAAAAGGCCTCATGGCTACACCTTC
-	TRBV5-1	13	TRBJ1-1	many	CASSFRAGTEAFF	TGCGCCAGCAGCTTCAGGGCTGGCACTGAAGCTTTCTTT
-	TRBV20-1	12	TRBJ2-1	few	CSASTVNNEQFF	TGCAGTGCGTCGACAGTGAACAATGAGCAGTTCTTC
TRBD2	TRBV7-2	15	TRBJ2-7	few	CASSQGLAYSYEQYF	TGTGCCAGCAGCCAAGGACTAGCATATTCCTACGAGCAGTACTTC
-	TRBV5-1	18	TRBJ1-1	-	CASSLVKGERGLNTEAFF	TGCGCCAGCAGCTTGGTTAAAGGGGAGCGTGGTCTGAACACTGAAGCTTTCTTT
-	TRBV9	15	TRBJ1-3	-	CASSGRRALGNTIYF	TGTGCCAGCAGCGGGCGCAGGGCTCTTGGAAACACCATATATTTT
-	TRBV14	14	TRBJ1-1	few	CASSKTGLNTEAFF	TGTGCCAGCAGCAAGACAGGATTGAACACTGAAGCTTTCTTT